This T cell receptor (beta chain) is from a study of radiotherapy plus CTLA-4 blockade in lung cancer. The overall study: There were objective responses in roughly 17% of patients, and 31% had disease control.

Regarding the study as a whole: Clones derived from tumor TCRs expanded in blood after radiotherapy plus ipilimumab. According to reports, early shifts in blood T cell clones, alongside interferon-beta, forecast response most accurately.

Patients with chemo-refractory metastatic non-small-cell lung cancer received focal radiation plus CTLA-4 blockade with ipilimumab. Trimming stripped 3 bases from V and 2 bases from J, with 20 bases between. The germline gives CDR1 LNHDA, CDR2 SQIVND (reference sequence). This CDR3 has 17 residues. A note on this clone: Its antigen is unidentified.

Only in-frame clones appear in the TCRdb table, and some are missing; sequencing was by immunoSEQ multiplex PCR. The sample contains about 90,000 clones, around 86% of which appear only once. The chain couples TRBV19 to TRBJ2-7; unclear D gene. This sequence originates from a human donor with non-small cell lung cancer that progressed on radiotherapy plus ipilimumab. The source was peripheral blood, collected from a patient treated with radiotherapy plus ipilimumab. The CDR3 loop is CASSIKFPGKYTYEQYF. DNA for the CDR3: TGTGCCAGTAGTATCAAGTTTCCGGGCAAATACACCTACGAGCAGTACTTC.